The rows below give T cell receptor beta chains drawn from one sample of a study of Graves' ophthalmopathy and Graves' hyperthyroidism. From the multiplex PCR reads, TCRdb called clonotypes with MiXCR, one entry per CDR3 protein. The sample lists roughly 700,000 distinct CDR3 sequences, 40% occurring once. The sequenced sample consisted of peripheral blood. These receptors were taken from an adult man with Graves' ophthalmopathy. Both conserved end residues are part of each CDR3. A D gene is named only where the DNA matches it firmly. Expanded clones are given a class, and other clones once, few, many or no size at all.

>TRBJ1-2|many|TRBV24-1|NA
TGTGCCACCAGTGATTTACTTTTCGGGCGCTACACCTTC
CATSDLLFGRYTF
>TRBJ2-2|few|TRBV25-1|TRBD1
TGTGCCAGCAGGGAAAGACCGGGACAGGGGAACACCGGGGAGCTGTTTTTT
CASRERPGQGNTGELFF
>TRBJ1-1|NA|TRBV29-1|NA
TGCAGCGCTCCGAGCCGGACGGAGAACACTGAAGCTTTCTTT
CSAPSRTENTEAFF
>TRBJ1-1|many|TRBV2|TRBD1
TGTGCCAGCACCTCACAGGGGTACACTGAAGCTTTCTTT
CASTSQGYTEAFF
>TRBJ2-7|few|TRBV2|NA
TGTGCCAGCAGTTACGTCAACGAGCAGTACTTC
CASSYVNEQYF
>TRBJ1-2|NA|TRBV29-1|NA
TGCAGCGTTGAAGGGGGGGCAGGGCTGTACTATGGCTACACCTTC
CSVEGGAGLYYGYTF
>TRBJ1-2|NA|TRBV7-2|NA
TGTGCCAGCAGCTTAACCACAGCCTATGGCTACACCTTC
CASSLTTAYGYTF
>TRBJ2-2|many|TRBV19|NA
TGTGCCAGTAGTAGGGGTTCCGGGGAGCTGTTTTTT
CASSRGSGELFF
>TRBJ2-7|few|TRBV3-1|NA
TGTGCCAGCAGCCAAGCCCCTCTGGGATACGAGCAGTACTTC
CASSQAPLGYEQYF
>TRBJ1-5|NA|TRBV19|TRBD1
TGTGCCAGTAGTATTGGACAGGGGCGAGCAAGGCCCCAGCATTTT
CASSIGQGRARPQHF
>TRBJ1-1|few|TRBV7-9|TRBD1
TGTGCCAGCAGACGAACAGGGGGCTCAGCTTTCTTT
CASRRTGGSAFF
>TRBJ2-7|NA|TRBV7-9|TRBD1
TGTGCCAGCACCCAAACCGGGACAGGGGCCTACGAGCAGTACTTC
CASTQTGTGAYEQYF
>TRBJ2-7|NA|TRBV5-4|TRBD1
TGTGCCAGCAGTTCTCCGACAGGGGCTGCCTACGAGCAGTACTTC
CASSSPTGAAYEQYF
>TRBJ2-7|many|TRBV7-9|NA
TGTGCCAGCAGCTTAGGAGTAGGCGAGCAGTACTTC
CASSLGVGEQYF
>TRBJ2-2|once|TRBV5-1|NA
TGTGCCAGCAGCTTCCCGGACAGTGCCACCGGGGAGCTGTTTTTT
CASSFPDSATGELFF
>TRBJ2-7|once|TRBV11-2|NA
TGTGCCAGCTCACCACCGAGGATGCCGCGCGACGAGCAGTACTTC
CASSPPRMPRDEQYF
>TRBJ1-3|many|TRBV14|NA
TGTGCCAGCAGCCAGCTCCGGGGAAACACCATATATTTT
CASSQLRGNTIYF
>TRBJ1-2|NA|TRBV29-1|NA
TGCAGCGTTCTTGTCGATAAAGGCTACACCTTC
CSVLVDKGYTF
>TRBJ1-5|NA|TRBV19|TRBD1
TGTGCCAGTAGTCACAGCGTTGGGACAGGGGATGAGCCCCAGCATTTT
CASSHSVGTGDEPQHF
>TRBJ1-6|few|TRBV20-1|NA
TGCAGTGCTAGAGTGGGGAAAAATAATTCACCCCTCCACTTT
CSARVGKNNSPLHF
>TRBJ1-3|NA|TRBV12-3/TRBV12-4|NA
TGTGCCAGCAGCGACAGTTTTACTGGAAACACCATATATTTT
CASSDSFTGNTIYF
>TRBJ2-7|many|TRBV25-1|NA
TGTGCCAGCAGACTCCGGGACGGCTCCTACGAGCAGTACTTC
CASRLRDGSYEQYF
>TRBJ2-5|NA|TRBV6-1|NA
TGTGCCAGCAGTTACAACCGGGACCGAAAAGAGACCCAGTACTTC
CASSYNRDRKETQYF
>TRBJ2-2|NA|TRBV7-3|NA
TGTGCCACACGGTCCGGATATGGGCCCGGGGAGCTGTTTTTT
CATRSGYGPGELFF
>TRBJ2-6|NA|TRBV10-3|NA
TGTGCCAGCGCCCCGAGCTCTGGGGCCAACGTCCTGACTTTC
CASAPSSGANVLTF
>TRBJ1-5|many|TRBV10-3|TRBD1
TGTGCCATCAGTGAGTCGCATGACAGGGCTAGAAATCAGCCCCAGCATTTT
CAISESHDRARNQPQHF
>TRBJ1-2|NA|TRBV29-1|TRBD1
TGCAGCGTTGACATGGACAGGGACTATGGCTACACCTTC
CSVDMDRDYGYTF
>TRBJ2-5|many|TRBV2|NA
TGTGCCAGCAGTGATTTGGGGTCCCAGTACTTC
CASSDLGSQYF